This T cell receptor beta chain was identified in a study of T cell responses to AZD1222 COVID-19 vaccine. Libraries were prepared by immunoSEQ multiplex PCR; TCRdb keeps only in-frame clonotypes and omits some of them. The profile shows about 110,000 clones, around nine tenths of them singletons. Notes on this clone: The target antigen is unknown.

Whole-study results and caveats: Dominant at 160-218 and 743-854, vaccine-associated CD4 TCRs also spanned spike. Vaccination with two AZD1222 doses was followed by a rise in Spike-specific TCR breadth and depth. The donor cohort was predominantly white British with a female majority, and clonal diversity may have been underestimated.

Germline CDR1 and CDR2: SNHLY and FYNNEI. The CDR3 runs 16 residues. Trimming took off 0 bases at V and 4 bases at J, with 15 bases between the two ends. The chain recombines TRBV2 with TRBJ1-2, with TRBD1 as a possible D gene (6 bases). This TCR came from an adult in good health. The source material was peripheral blood, sampled on day 0 of AZD1222 vaccination. The CDR3 region has the DNA TGTGCCAGCAGTGAAGCGCTTCGGGGGCAGGGCTATGGCTACACCTTC. Translated, it gives CASSEALRGQGYGYTF.